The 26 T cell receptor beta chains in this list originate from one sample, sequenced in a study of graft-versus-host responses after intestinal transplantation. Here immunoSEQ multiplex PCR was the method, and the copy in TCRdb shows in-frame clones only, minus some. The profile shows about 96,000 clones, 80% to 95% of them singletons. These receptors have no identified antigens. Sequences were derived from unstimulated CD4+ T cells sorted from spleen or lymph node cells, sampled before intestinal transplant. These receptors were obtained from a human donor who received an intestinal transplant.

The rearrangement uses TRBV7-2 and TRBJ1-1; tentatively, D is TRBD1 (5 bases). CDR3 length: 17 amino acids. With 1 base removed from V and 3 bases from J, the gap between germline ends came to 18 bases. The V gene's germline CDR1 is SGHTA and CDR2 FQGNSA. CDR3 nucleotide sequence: TGTGCCAGCAGCTTAGTGATAGCGGGGGATTATTACACTGAAGCTTTCTTT. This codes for CASSLVIAGDYYTEAFF. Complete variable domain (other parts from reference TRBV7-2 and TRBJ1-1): GAGVSQSPSNKVTEKGKDVELRCDPISGHTALYWYRQSLGQGLEFLIYFQGNSAPDKSGLPSDRFSAERTGGSVSTLTIQRTQQEDSAVYLCASSLVIAGDYYTEAFFGQGTRLTVV.

The CDR3, as DNA: TGTGCCAGCACCCTACAGGGGGCCCACTATGGCTACACCTTC. Amino acids: CASTLQGAHYGYTF. The chain has TRBV7-9 and TRBJ1-2, with TRBD1 matching 9 bases. V was clipped by 7 bases and J by 3 bases; unmatched bases: 6. The CDR3 is 14 amino acids. Germline V gene lookup returns CDR1 SEHNR and CDR2 FQNEAQ (reference sequence).

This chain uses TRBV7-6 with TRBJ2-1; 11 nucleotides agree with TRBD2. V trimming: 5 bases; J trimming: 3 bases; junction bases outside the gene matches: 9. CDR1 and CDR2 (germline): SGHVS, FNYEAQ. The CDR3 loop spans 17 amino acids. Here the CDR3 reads CASSLTPGLAVYNEQFF. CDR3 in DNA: TGTGCCAGCAGCCTCACCCCGGGACTAGCGGTCTACAATGAGCAGTTCTTC.

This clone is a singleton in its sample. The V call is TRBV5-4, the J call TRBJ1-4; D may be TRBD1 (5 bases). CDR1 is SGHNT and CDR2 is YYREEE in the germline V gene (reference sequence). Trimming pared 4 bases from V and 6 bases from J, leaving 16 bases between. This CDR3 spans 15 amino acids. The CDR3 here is CASSARTTDHEKLFF. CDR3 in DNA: TGTGCCAGCAGCGCACGAACGACAGATCATGAAAAACTGTTTTTT. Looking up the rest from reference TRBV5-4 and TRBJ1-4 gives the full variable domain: ETGVTQSPTHLIKTRGQQVTLRCSSQSGHNTVSWYQQALGQGPQFIFQYYREEENGRGNFPPRFSGLQFPNYSSELNVNALELDDSALYLCASSARTTDHEKLFFGSGTQLSVL.

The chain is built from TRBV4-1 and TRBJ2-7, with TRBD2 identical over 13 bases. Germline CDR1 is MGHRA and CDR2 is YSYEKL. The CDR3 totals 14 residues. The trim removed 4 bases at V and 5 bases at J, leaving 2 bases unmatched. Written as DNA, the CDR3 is TGCGCCAGCAGCCGGACTAGCGGGAGTGACGAGCAGTACTTC. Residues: CASSRTSGSDEQYF.

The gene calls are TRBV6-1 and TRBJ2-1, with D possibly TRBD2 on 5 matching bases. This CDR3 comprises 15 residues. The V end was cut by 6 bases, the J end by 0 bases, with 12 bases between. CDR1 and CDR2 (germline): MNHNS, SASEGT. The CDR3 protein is CASRDGVSSYNEQFF. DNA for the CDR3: TGTGCCAGCAGAGACGGGGTGAGCTCCTACAATGAGCAGTTCTTC.

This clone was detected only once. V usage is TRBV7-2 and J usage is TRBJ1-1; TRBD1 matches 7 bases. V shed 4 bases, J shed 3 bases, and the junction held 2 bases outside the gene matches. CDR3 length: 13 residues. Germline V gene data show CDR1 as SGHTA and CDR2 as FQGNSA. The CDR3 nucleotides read TGTGCCAGCAGCTGGGACAGAGACACTGAAGCTTTCTTT. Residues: CASSWDRDTEAFF.

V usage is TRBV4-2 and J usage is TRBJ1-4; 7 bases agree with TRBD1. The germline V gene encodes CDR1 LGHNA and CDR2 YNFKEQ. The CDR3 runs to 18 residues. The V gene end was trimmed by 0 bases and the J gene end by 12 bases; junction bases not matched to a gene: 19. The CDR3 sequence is CASSQDSPPRQGGDQLFF. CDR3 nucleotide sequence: TGTGCCAGCAGCCAAGATTCCCCCCCGCGACAGGGTGGAGATCAACTGTTTTTT.

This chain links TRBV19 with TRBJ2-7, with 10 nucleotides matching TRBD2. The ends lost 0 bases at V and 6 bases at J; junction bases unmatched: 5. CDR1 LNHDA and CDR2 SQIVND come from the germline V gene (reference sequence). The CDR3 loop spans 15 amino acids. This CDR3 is CASSIDQLAGSEQYF. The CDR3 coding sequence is TGTGCCAGTAGTATAGATCAACTAGCGGGGAGCGAGCAGTACTTC.

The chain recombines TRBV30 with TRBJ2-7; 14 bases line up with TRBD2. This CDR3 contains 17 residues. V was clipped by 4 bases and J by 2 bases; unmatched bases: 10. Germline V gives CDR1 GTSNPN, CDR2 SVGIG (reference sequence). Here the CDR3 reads CAWTPTRTSGRTYEQYF. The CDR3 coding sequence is TGTGCCTGGACCCCGACTAGGACTAGCGGGAGGACCTACGAGCAGTACTTC. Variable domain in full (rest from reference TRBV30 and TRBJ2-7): SQTIHQWPATLVQPVGSPLSLECTVEGTSNPNLYWYRQAAGRGLQLLFYSVGIGQISSEVPQNLSASRPQDRQFILSSKKLLLSDSGFYLCAWTPTRTSGRTYEQYFGPGTRLTVT.

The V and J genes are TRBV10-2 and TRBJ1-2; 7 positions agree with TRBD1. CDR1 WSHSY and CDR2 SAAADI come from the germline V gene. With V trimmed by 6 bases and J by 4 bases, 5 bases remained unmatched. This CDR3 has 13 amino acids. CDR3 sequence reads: CASRAGTAYGYTF. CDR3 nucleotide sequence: TGCGCCAGCAGGGCAGGGACAGCCTATGGCTACACCTTC.

In nucleotides, the CDR3 is TGTGCCAGTCGCCGGGACAATGAGCAGTTCTTC. This encodes CASRRDNEQFF. The chain employs TRBV19 and TRBJ2-1, with no clear D. V was clipped by 8 bases and J by 5 bases, with 7 bases between them. Germline V gives CDR1 LNHDA, CDR2 SQIVND (reference sequence). The CDR3 has 11 amino acids.

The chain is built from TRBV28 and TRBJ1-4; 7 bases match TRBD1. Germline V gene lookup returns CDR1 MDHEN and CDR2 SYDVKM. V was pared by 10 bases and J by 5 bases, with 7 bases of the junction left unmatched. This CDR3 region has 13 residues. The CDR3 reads CAIGTALNEKLFF. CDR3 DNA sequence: TGTGCCATTGGGACAGCTTTAAATGAAAAACTGTTTTTT.

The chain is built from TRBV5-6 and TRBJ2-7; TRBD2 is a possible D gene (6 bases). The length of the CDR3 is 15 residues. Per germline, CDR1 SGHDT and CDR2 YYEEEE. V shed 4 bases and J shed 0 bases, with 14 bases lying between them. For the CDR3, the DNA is TGTGCCAGCAGCCTACTTAGCGGTAGCTCCTACGAGCAGTACTTC. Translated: CASSLLSGSSYEQYF.

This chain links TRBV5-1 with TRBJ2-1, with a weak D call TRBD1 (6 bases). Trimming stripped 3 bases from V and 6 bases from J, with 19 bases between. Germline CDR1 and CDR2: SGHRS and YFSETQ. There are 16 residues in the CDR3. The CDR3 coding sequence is TGCGCCAGCAGCTCATACGGCTCCGGGACACTCAATGAGCAGTTCTTC. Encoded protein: CASSSYGSGTLNEQFF.

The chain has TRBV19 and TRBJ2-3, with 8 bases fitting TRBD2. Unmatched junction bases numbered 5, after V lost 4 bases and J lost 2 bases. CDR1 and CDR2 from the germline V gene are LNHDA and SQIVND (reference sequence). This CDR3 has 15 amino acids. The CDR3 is CASSKGGRTTDTQYF. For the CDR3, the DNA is TGTGCCAGTAGTAAGGGCGGGAGGACCACAGATACGCAGTATTTT.

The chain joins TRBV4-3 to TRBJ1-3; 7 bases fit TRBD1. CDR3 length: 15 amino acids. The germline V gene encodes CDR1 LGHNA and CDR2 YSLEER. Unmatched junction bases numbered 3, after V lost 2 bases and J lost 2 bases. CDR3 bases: TGCGCCAGCAGCCAACGACAGGGTGCTGGAAACACCATATATTTT. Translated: CASSQRQGAGNTIYF.

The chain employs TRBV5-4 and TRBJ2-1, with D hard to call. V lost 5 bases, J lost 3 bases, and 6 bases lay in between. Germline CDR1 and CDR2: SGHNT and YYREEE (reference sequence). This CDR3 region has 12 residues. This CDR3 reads CASRADYNEQFF. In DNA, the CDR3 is TGTGCCAGCAGGGCTGACTACAATGAGCAGTTCTTC.

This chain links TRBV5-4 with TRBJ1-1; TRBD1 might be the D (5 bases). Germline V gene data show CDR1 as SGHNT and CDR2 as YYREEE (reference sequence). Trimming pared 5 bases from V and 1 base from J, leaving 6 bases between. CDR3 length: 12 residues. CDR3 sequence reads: CASSTGNTEAFF. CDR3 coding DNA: TGTGCCAGCAGTACAGGGAACACTGAAGCTTTCTTT.

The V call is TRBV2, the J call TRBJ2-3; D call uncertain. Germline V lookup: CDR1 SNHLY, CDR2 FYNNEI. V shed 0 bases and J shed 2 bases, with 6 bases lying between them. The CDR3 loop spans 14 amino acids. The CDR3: CASSEALVTDTQYF. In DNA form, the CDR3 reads TGTGCCAGCAGTGAAGCCCTAGTCACAGATACGCAGTATTTT.

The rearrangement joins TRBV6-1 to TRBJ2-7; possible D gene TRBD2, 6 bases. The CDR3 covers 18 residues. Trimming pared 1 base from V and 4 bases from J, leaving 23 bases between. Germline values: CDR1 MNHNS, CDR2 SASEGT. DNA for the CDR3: TGTGCCAGCAGTGAAGGTCGGGGGAAGTTCCCAAGCCAATACGAGCAGTACTTC. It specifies CASSEGRGKFPSQYEQYF.

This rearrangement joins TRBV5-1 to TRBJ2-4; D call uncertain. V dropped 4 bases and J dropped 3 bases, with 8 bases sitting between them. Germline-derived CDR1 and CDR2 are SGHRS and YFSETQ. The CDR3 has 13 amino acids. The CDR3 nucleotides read TGCGCCAGCAGCCAGGCCAGCAAAAACATTCAGTACTTC. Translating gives CASSQASKNIQYF.

Here the CDR3 reads CASSPTANTEAFF. In DNA form, the CDR3 reads TGTGCCAGCTCACCTACAGCTAACACTGAAGCTTTCTTT. The chain joins TRBV18 to TRBJ1-1, with D unresolved. Germline-derived CDR1 and CDR2 are KGHSH and LQKENI. The V gene lost 3 bases and the J gene lost 2 bases, with 7 bases spanning the gap. The CDR3 consists of 13 residues.

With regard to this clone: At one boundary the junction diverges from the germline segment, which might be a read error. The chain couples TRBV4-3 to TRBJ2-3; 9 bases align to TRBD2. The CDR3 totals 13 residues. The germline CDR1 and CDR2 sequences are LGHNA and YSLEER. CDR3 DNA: TGCGCCAGCAGCCAAGAGCGTGGGACTAGCCTTTGTTTT. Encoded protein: CASSQERGTSLCF.

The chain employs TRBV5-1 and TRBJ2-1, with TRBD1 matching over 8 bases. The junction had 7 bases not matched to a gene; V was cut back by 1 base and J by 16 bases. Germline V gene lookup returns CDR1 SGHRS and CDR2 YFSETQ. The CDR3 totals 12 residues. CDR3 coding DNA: TGCGCCAGCAGCTTGTACTGGACAGGGTTCTTCTTC. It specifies CASSLYWTGFFF. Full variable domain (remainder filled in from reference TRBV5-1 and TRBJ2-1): KAGVTQTPRYLIKTRGQQVTLSCSPISGHRSVSWYQQTPGQGLQFLFEYFSETQRNKGNFPGRFSGRQFSNSRSEMNVSTLELGDSALYLCASSLYWTGFFFGPGTRLTVL.

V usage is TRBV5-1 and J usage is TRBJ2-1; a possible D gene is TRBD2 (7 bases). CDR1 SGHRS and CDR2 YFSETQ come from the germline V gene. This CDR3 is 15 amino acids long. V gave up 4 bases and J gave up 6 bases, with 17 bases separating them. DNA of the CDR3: TGCGCCAGCAGCCCCAGAGGGGGGGCGTTCAATGAGCAGTTCTTC. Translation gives CASSPRGGAFNEQFF. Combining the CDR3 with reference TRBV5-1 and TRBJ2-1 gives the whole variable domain KAGVTQTPRYLIKTRGQQVTLSCSPISGHRSVSWYQQTPGQGLQFLFEYFSETQRNKGNFPGRFSGRQFSNSRSEMNVSTLELGDSALYLCASSPRGGAFNEQFFGPGTRLTVL.